This T cell receptor beta chain was found in a study of blood T cell repertoires in COVID-19 (dated by TCRdb to between 2020 and 2021). The study in broad terms: The collaborator samples originated in the United States, Italy and Spain and spanned the acute and convalescent phases of COVID-19. The repertoires were released in a freely available public database meant as a resource for research on the immune response to SARS-CoV-2. HLA class I and class II types, where available, came from metadata supplied by the sample provider rather than from assay-based typing. Samples came from the ongoing ImmuneRACE study (first 160 participants) plus 1,254 subjects from 6 global collaborators. The sample metadata nearly always contained a de-identified subject ID, COVID-19 status, age in years and sex. The prospective study material was composed of cDNA or gDNA derived from T cells, B-cell-depleted T cells, or PBMCs. Subjects who had been exposed to COVID-19, were actively infected with it, or had recovered from it provided the deeply sampled blood TCRbeta repertoires that made up the dataset. What the work shows at the level of the full study, not this receptor alone: The quantity of clinical and demographic metadata differed by source and by participant and was supplied without curation.

The immunoSEQ Assay, a bias-controlled multiplex PCR, was used to amplify TCRbeta CDR3 regions from genomic DNA. Under the source paper's analysis protocol: The number of nucleated cells in each sample was estimated from the amplification of reference gene primers within the assay. To quantify the absolute abundance of each unique TCRbeta CDR3 rearrangement, sequence reads were collapsed and filtered. Productive Simpson clonality was computed per sample as the square root of Simpson's diversity index over productive rearrangements. The table was pulled from immuneACCESS by TCRdb, which kept in-frame rearrangements only. Such tables lose some clones; where checked, under half of the loss comes from unresolved V genes, and the rest has no known cause. The DNA was the basis for D and trimming; V, J and clone size are from that table. A total of over 150,000 clones appear in this sample, 88% of them only once. The ten largest clones capture more than 2% of the sample.

A second Seattle source provided samples from volunteer blood donors who had recovered from COVID-19. Collaborating institutions collected whole blood in K2EDTA tubes following their own protocols. For TCRbeta analysis, collaborators shipped samples as frozen whole blood, isolated PBMCs, or DNA extracted from either of those sample types. The CDR3 has 16 amino acids, counting the end cysteine and phenylalanine. The entry retains the CDR3 DNA only, 48 bases that are in frame from base 1. Sequences KGHSH (CDR1) and LQKENI (CDR2) are obtained from the germline V gene. V sheds 0 bases and J sheds 8 bases, leaving 16 bases between their ends. A word on this clone: Its antigen specificity is not known. No clone much larger than this one lies a single base away; base qualities are absent.

The sample consisted of peripheral blood. The sequence was collected from a man aged 50 or older who had recovered from COVID-19. Here the chain combines TRBV18 and TRBJ1-4; tentative D gene TRBD1, with 6 bases matching. This receptor carries the CDR3 CASSPPFLGAGEKLFF. The base sequence is TGTGCCAGCTCACCACCGTTTTTGGGGGCAGGGGAAAAACTGTTTTTT.